These T cell receptor beta chains were read from a single sample in a study of read filtering for tumor transcriptome and immune sequencing. MiXCR was run by TCRdb on the reads, yielding one entry per CDR3 protein. The sample carries 120,000 or so distinct CDR3 sequences, approximately 12% recorded once. Material: a population of CD138-negative cells sorted from bone marrow. These receptors were collected from a donor aged 40 or older with multiple myeloma. The CDR3 runs from the conserved cysteine through the conserved F or W.

>TRBV7-2
CASSPLTGGGTGELFF
>TRBV27
CASSLRYTDTQYF
>TRBV11-2
CASTGGGSTDTQYF
>TRBV20-1
CSASVPESSTDTQYF
>TRBV6-5
CASSLQRTSTDTQYF
>TRBV5-1
CASSLEQGLNTEAFF
>TRBV7-2
CASSLEPRRTDTQYF
>TRBV11-3
CASSLRTSGSYEQFF
>TRBV29-1
CSVAFNTEAFF
>TRBV27
CASSLGGTALATPDTEAFF
>TRBV24-1
CATSDFVNTGELFF
>TRBV30
CAWRMEGKVEQFF
>TRBV5-5
CASSSTEAREQYF
>TRBV18
CASSLGREMNTEAFF
>TRBV3-1
CASSQESRTEAFF
>TRBV6-5
CASSAVVETQYF
>TRBV27
CAGSFTFGDSYEQYF
>TRBV7-2
CASSSRTSGSSYNEQFF
>TRBV5-1
CASSTGLRTEAFF
>TRBV5-1
CASSLAPSYGYTF
>TRBV30
CAWSVSAGGEAGVPYEQYF
>TRBV7-2
CASSFLAGGLDTQYF
>TRBV10-3
CAISPPGGRAHEQYF
>TRBV12-3/TRBV12-4
CASSLDTSNYGYTF
>TRBV28
CASRHTGGGWDQYF
>TRBV5-6
CASSLLSGLAGRGSQETQYF
>TRBV4-1
CASSQDSSGRAGEQFF
>TRBV5-6
CASSYPRETGTDTQYF
>TRBV7-8
CASAGAGTGGWSSYNEQFF
>TRBV2
CASSELRQDYGYTF
>TRBV25-1
CASSKGQPSTDTQYF
>TRBV20-1
CSARDENGWNQPQHF
>TRBV7-8
CASSLFPRDSYQPQHF
>TRBV6-2/TRBV6-3
CASSYSRGTQDTQYF
>TRBV29-1
CSATGTGDTEAFF
>TRBV6-2/TRBV6-3
CASSKLAGEDGELFF
>TRBV3-1
CASSQASTSGREETQYF
>TRBV29-1
CSANYQETQYF
>TRBV6-1
CASSERGLGEPQHF
>TRBV24-1
CATSDSTTSSSTDTRYF
>TRBV5-1
CASSRGPAGRSGRNEQFF
>TRBV29-1
CSVSYGYQETQYF
>TRBV5-1
CASRGLPETGELFF
>TRBV10-3
CAISEGSSNQPQHF
>TRBV3-1
CASSRQGNFNYGYTF
>TRBV5-1
CASSLTGIKNIQYF
>TRBV12-3/TRBV12-4
CASSPPGSINEQFF
>TRBV5-5
CASSLVPSGGSGANVLTF
>TRBV12-3/TRBV12-4
CASTRTSGNTGELFF
>TRBV5-1
CASSRGTEEKLFF
>TRBV2
CANSDDSMSGYTF
>TRBV11-2
CAGSLGGGGYNEQFF
>TRBV6-5
CASSPPLAGVDEQFF
>TRBV18
CASSPRQGDAGANVLTF